Listed below are T cell receptor beta chains from one sample, sequenced in a study of control samples from healthy donors and cancer patients. Method: immunoSEQ multiplex PCR; TCRdb's copy keeps in-frame clones and lacks some. The sample lists 110,000 to 150,000 clones, approximately 86% seen once, with around 9% in the top ten. Sequencing was performed on blood. All receptors derive from a woman aged 25 to 39 in good health. The CDR3 runs from the conserved cysteine through the conserved F or W. D genes are given only for firm matches. Part of the rows lack a size; the others show once, few, many or a class for expanded clones.

TRBD1,TRBV5-1,few,TRBJ1-1,CASSLTGAEAFF,TGCGCCAGCAGCTTAACAGGGGCTGAAGCTTTCTTT
TRBD1,TRBV6-5,.,TRBJ1-2,CASSLNRGQDGYTF,TGTGCCAGCAGTTTAAACAGGGGGCAAGATGGCTACACCTTC
TRBD1,TRBV2,.,TRBJ1-5,CASTPTGGSNQPQHF,TGTGCCAGCACCCCGACAGGGGGTAGCAATCAGCCCCAGCATTTT
.,TRBV7-9,.,TRBJ1-2,CASSLDLQNGYTF,TGTGCCAGCAGCTTGGATCTGCAGAATGGCTACACCTTC
TRBD2,TRBV28,few,TRBJ2-2,CASSQLAGGFTGELFF,TGTGCCAGCAGTCAGTTAGCGGGAGGGTTCACCGGGGAGCTGTTTTTT
.,TRBV24-1,.,TRBJ2-3,CATSEGDVRDTQYF,TGTGCCACCAGTGAGGGGGACGTCAGAGATACGCAGTATTTT
TRBD1,TRBV2,.,TRBJ1-1,CASSLQGAKNTEAFF,TGTGCCAGCAGCCTACAGGGGGCTAAGAACACTGAAGCTTTCTTT
TRBD2,TRBV28,.,TRBJ2-5,CASSLFPAGGGETQYF,TGTGCCAGCAGTTTATTCCCAGCGGGAGGAGGTGAGACCCAGTACTTC
.,TRBV2,.,TRBJ1-1,CASRPDSYTEAFF,TGTGCCAGCAGACCCGACAGCTACACTGAAGCTTTCTTT
TRBD2,TRBV23-1,.,TRBJ2-1,CASSQSRPGSTCGAGGIPNEQFF,TGCGCCAGCAGTCAATCGCGGCCGGGGAGCACTTGTGGAGCGGGAGGAATTCCTAATGAGCAGTTCTTC
.,TRBV5-1,.,TRBJ1-2,CASSLEGSGDYGYTF,TGCGCCAGCAGCTTGGAGGGGTCTGGTGACTATGGCTACACCTTC
TRBD2,TRBV6-1,.,TRBJ2-1,CASSDGGLAGGYNEQFF,TGTGCCAGCAGTGATGGGGGACTAGCGGGAGGTTACAATGAGCAGTTCTTC
TRBD1,TRBV30,.,TRBJ1-1,CASFAGTGMNTEAFF,TGTGCCTCGTTCGCCGGGACAGGAATGAACACTGAAGCTTTCTTT
.,TRBV20-1,.,TRBJ1-2,CSALTNYGYTF,TGCAGTGCTCTGACAAACTATGGCTACACCTTC
.,TRBV10-2,.,TRBJ1-1,CASSGEWMANTEAFF,TGCGCCAGCAGTGGGGAGTGGATGGCGAACACTGAAGCTTTCTTT
.,TRBV2,.,TRBJ1-5,CASSELGQGNQPQHF,TGTGCCAGCAGTGAATTGGGGCAGGGCAATCAGCCCCAGCATTTT
TRBD1,TRBV11-2,.,TRBJ1-4,CASSPEGAANEKLFF,TGTGCCAGCAGCCCGGAGGGGGCGGCTAATGAAAAACTGTTTTTT
TRBD2,TRBV13,.,TRBJ2-7,CASSHNSGSALSSYEQYF,TGTGCCAGCAGCCACAATAGCGGGAGCGCTCTTAGCTCCTACGAGCAGTACTTC
.,TRBV2,.,TRBJ2-7,CASSGQESYEQYF,TGTGCCAGCAGTGGACAGGAGTCCTACGAGCAGTACTTC
TRBD1,TRBV6-5,.,TRBJ1-6,CASRAGGLSNSPLHF,TGTGCCAGCAGGGCAGGGGGCCTCAGTAATTCACCCCTCCACTTT
TRBD1,TRBV19,once,TRBJ1-2,CASSITGQGNGYTF,TGTGCCAGTAGTATCACCGGACAGGGAAACGGCTACACCTTC
TRBD1,TRBV24-1,.,TRBJ2-2,CATSLDRAGELFF,TGTGCCACCAGCCTCGACAGGGCAGGGGAGCTGTTTTTT
TRBD1,TRBV6-5,few,TRBJ1-2,CASSLTGADGYTF,TGTGCCAGCAGTTTAACAGGGGCGGATGGCTACACCTTC
TRBD2,TRBV19,.,TRBJ2-1,CASSSGLAGMGDEQFF,TGTGCCAGTAGTTCGGGACTAGCGGGAATGGGAGATGAGCAGTTCTTC
TRBD2,TRBV18,.,TRBJ2-7,CASSYSGQSSYEQYF,TGTGCCAGCTCATATAGCGGGCAGAGCTCCTACGAGCAGTACTTC
TRBD1,TRBV10-3,few,TRBJ1-1,CAIGTAYLATEAFF,TGTGCCATCGGGACAGCATATTTAGCCACTGAAGCTTTCTTT
TRBD2,TRBV5-1,.,TRBJ2-3,CASSATSGSSTDTQYF,TGCGCCAGCAGCGCAACTAGCGGGTCTAGCACAGATACGCAGTATTTT
.,TRBV28,.,TRBJ1-1,CASIKAGDMNTEAFF,TGTGCCAGCATCAAAGCTGGGGACATGAACACTGAAGCTTTCTTT
.,TRBV5-1,.,TRBJ2-2,CASSQGARANTGELFF,TGCGCCAGCAGCCAAGGCGCGAGAGCGAACACCGGGGAGCTGTTTTTT
.,TRBV19,once,TRBJ1-2,CASSMDYVYTF,TGTGCCAGTAGTATGGATTACGTCTACACCTTC
TRBD2,TRBV9,.,TRBJ2-3,CASSVAREAGGADTQYF,TGTGCCAGCAGCGTAGCTCGGGAAGCGGGAGGCGCAGATACGCAGTATTTT
.,TRBV5-4,.,TRBJ2-3,CAAGPGRFGPDTQYF,TGTGCCGCGGGCCCCGGACGGTTTGGTCCAGATACGCAGTATTTT
.,TRBV5-6,once,TRBJ2-7,CASSLVPLHEQYF,TGTGCCAGCAGCTTGGTTCCCCTTCACGAGCAGTACTTC
.,TRBV24-1,.,TRBJ2-2,CATSQGTHTGELFF,TGTGCCACCAGCCAGGGGACCCACACCGGGGAGCTGTTTTTT
.,TRBV6-6,.,TRBJ2-3,CASSYQPLNADTQYF,TGTGCCAGCAGTTACCAACCATTAAACGCAGATACGCAGTATTTT
.,TRBV5-6,once,TRBJ1-1,CASSLLGDPRETEAFF,TGTGCCAGCAGCTTGTTAGGGGACCCCAGGGAGACTGAAGCTTTCTTT
.,TRBV19,few,TRBJ1-1,CASSSGTSEAFF,TGTGCCAGTAGTTCAGGGACATCCGAAGCTTTCTTT
TRBD1,TRBV5-6,.,TRBJ2-4,CASSLAPSGTGGGNIQYF,TGTGCCAGCAGCTTGGCACCTTCCGGGACAGGGGGTGGGAACATTCAGTACTTC
.,TRBV12-3/TRBV12-4,.,TRBJ1-2,CASSLGGDYGYTF,TGTGCCAGCAGTTTAGGCGGGGACTATGGCTACACCTTC
.,TRBV30,.,TRBJ1-6,CAWSVPRSSYNSPLHF,TGTGCCTGGAGTGTACCACGGAGCTCCTATAATTCACCCCTCCACTTT
TRBD1,TRBV28,.,TRBJ1-5,CASRKGQGGNQPQHF,TGTGCCAGCAGGAAGGGACAGGGCGGCAATCAGCCCCAGCATTTT
TRBD1,TRBV4-2,.,TRBJ1-2,CASSQPQTGKGYGYTF,TGTGCCAGCAGCCAACCCCAGACAGGGAAAGGCTATGGCTACACCTTC
.,TRBV11-2,.,TRBJ1-1,CASSLGWNTEAFF,TGTGCCAGCAGCTTAGGGTGGAACACTGAAGCTTTCTTT
TRBD2,TRBV5-1,.,TRBJ2-5,CASSSRLAALQETQYF,TGCGCCAGCAGCTCGCGACTAGCGGCCCTCCAAGAGACCCAGTACTTC
TRBD2,TRBV2,.,TRBJ2-7,CASSLLAGGPLEQYF,TGTGCCAGCAGCCTACTAGCGGGAGGCCCCCTCGAGCAGTACTTC
.,TRBV9,once,TRBJ1-1,CASSVDGTVNTEAFF,TGTGCCAGCAGCGTAGACGGGACGGTGAACACTGAAGCTTTCTTT
.,TRBV2,.,TRBJ1-5,CASSESTPNQPQHF,TGTGCCAGCAGTGAAAGCACGCCGAATCAGCCCCAGCATTTT
TRBD2,TRBV5-4,.,TRBJ2-1,CASRPGTSGYNEQFF,TGTGCCAGCAGACCCGGGACTAGCGGCTACAATGAGCAGTTCTTC
.,TRBV6-5,.,TRBJ1-2,CASTWDGAGAYGYTF,TGTGCCAGCACCTGGGACGGCGCAGGAGCGTATGGCTACACCTTC